The 9 T cell receptor beta chains reported below all come from one sample, sequenced in a study of T cells in Graves' hyperthyroidism and ophthalmopathy. Regions amplified from RNA transcripts were the TCR beta CDR3 regions. HTBI primers were used for first-round RT-PCR of the TCR CDR3. MiXCR was run by TCRdb on the multiplex PCR reads, yielding one entry per CDR3 protein. This sample has about 520,000 distinct CDR3 sequences, with about 20% found just once. The material sequenced was blood. These receptors all come from a man aged 18-30 years with Graves' hyperthyroidism.

There are a few counts of this clonotype. The chain employs TRBV3-1 and TRBJ2-3; D gene unclear. CDR1 LGHDT and CDR2 YNNKEL come from the germline V gene (reference sequence). The ends were cut back, 3 bases at V and 6 bases at J, with 10 bases in the middle. This CDR3 has 13 amino acids. This CDR3 is CASSHGKSDTQYF. The CDR3 nucleotides read TGTGCCAGCAGCCATGGGAAATCGGATACGCAGTATTTT.

The chain recombines TRBV12-3 or TRBV12-4 with TRBJ2-5; possibly TRBD2 for D (6 bases). The CDR3 is made up of 15 amino acids. V was pared by 5 bases and J by 5 bases, with 18 bases between. As DNA, the CDR3 is TGTGCCAGCAGTCCAGGGACTCTCTTGACGGAGACCCAGTACTTC. It encodes CASSPGTLLTETQYF.

This clonotype was counted at least ten times. The chain has TRBV12-3 or TRBV12-4 and TRBJ2-7; 14 positions agree with TRBD2. The CDR3 is 14 residues long. V lost 5 bases and J lost 10; bases outside the gene matches: 7. For the CDR3, the DNA is TGTGCCAGCAGTGTGACTAGCGGGGGGGGTCCCCAGTACTTC. Amino acids: CASSVTSGGGPQYF.

This clonotype was seen repeatedly, ten times or more. The V gene is TRBV19, the J gene TRBJ1-1; D unresolved. In germline, CDR1 is LNHDA, CDR2 SQIVND (reference sequence). The germline V and J ends were trimmed by 6 bases and 1 base, with 9 bases remaining between them. The CDR3 is 13 amino acids. The CDR3 nucleotides are TGTGCCAGTAGCCCGACATCGAACACTGAAGCTTTCTTT. This gives the protein CASSPTSNTEAFF. Full variable domain (missing parts from reference TRBV19 and TRBJ1-1): DGGITQSPKYLFRKEGQNVTLSCEQNLNHDAMYWYRQDPGQGLRLIYYSQIVNDFQKGDIAEGYSVSREKKESFPLTVTSAQKNPTAFYLCASSPTSNTEAFFGQGTRLTVV.

This clonotype has a count of ten or more. This chain connects TRBV15 to TRBJ2-6; D is tentatively TRBD1 or TRBD2 (5 bases each). Germline V CDR1 and CDR2: LNHNV, YYDKDF (reference sequence). The V end was cut by 1 base, the J end by 0 bases, with 13 bases between. The CDR3 runs 18 residues. This chain's CDR3 is CATSRGGRIVSGANVLTF. CDR3 bases: TGTGCCACCAGCAGAGGGGGACGAATAGTCTCTGGGGCCAACGTCCTGACTTTC.

This clonotype was found many times. The V and J genes are TRBV12-3 or TRBV12-4 and TRBJ2-2; no firm D call. The CDR3 runs 14 residues. The V end was cut by 6 bases, the J end by 7 bases, with 15 bases between. The DNA of the CDR3 is TGTGCCAGCAGATCGGCCGGGCGAGGCGGGGAGCTGTTTTTT. Protein sequence: CASRSAGRGGELFF.

The V and J genes are TRBV7-8 and TRBJ2-7; TRBD2 agrees at 10 bases. The CDR3 totals 16 residues. Trimming cost V 1 base and J 4 bases; bases outside gene matches: 7. Germline CDR1 SGHVS, CDR2 FQNEAQ. CDR3 coding DNA: TGTGCCAGCAGCTTAGAGGTCGCTAGCGGGGGATACGAGCAGTACTTC. It specifies CASSLEVASGGYEQYF.

CDR3 nucleotide sequence: TGTGCCAGCAGCCGACAGGGTCACTATGGCTACACCTTC. As protein: CASSRQGHYGYTF. The chain has TRBV5-4 and TRBJ1-2, with 7 positions matching TRBD1. Germline V gives CDR1 SGHNT, CDR2 YYREEE (reference sequence). There are 13 residues in the CDR3. Trimming cost V 4 bases and J 3 bases; bases outside gene matches: 3.

CDR3 protein: CASTGVGGNSPLHF. The CDR3 nucleotides read TGTGCCAGCACCGGAGTGGGGGGGAATTCACCCCTCCACTTT. This sequence joins TRBV7-8 and TRBJ1-6, with D perhaps matching TRBD1 (5 bases). Germline values: CDR1 SGHVS, CDR2 FQNEAQ. The CDR3 sequence is 14 residues long. The ends were cut back, 7 bases at V and 7 bases at J, with 14 bases in the middle.